Presented here are 21 T cell receptor beta chains from one specimen sequenced in a study of cytomegalovirus exposure and HLA in healthy donors. 60 Vbeta and 13 Jbeta primers were used in PCR. Measured with immunoSEQ multiplex PCR; TCRdb has only the in-frame clones, and not every one. This repertoire shows 120,000 to 150,000 clones, 75% to 80% found once; its top ten account for 1.5% to 2%. Sequenced material: PBMCs. The receptor set was obtained from a woman younger than 45 in good health and CMV-seronegative.

J is TRBJ1-1 and V is TRBV6-1; D call uncertain. V was pared by 4 bases and J by 1 base, with 13 bases between. The CDR3 covers 15 residues. Germline V gene data show CDR1 as MNHNS and CDR2 as SASEGT. CDR3 nucleotide sequence: TGTGCCAGCAGTGTCGGGGAAACTAGGAACACTGAAGCTTTCTTT. Its translation is CASSVGETRNTEAFF.

The chain combines TRBV6-5 with TRBJ1-2; a possible D gene is TRBD1 (5 bases). The CDR3 has 15 amino acids. V lost 0 bases and J lost 9, with 17 bases in between. Germline lookup yields CDR1 MNHEY and CDR2 SVGAGI. Written as DNA, the CDR3 is TGTGCCAGCAGTTACTCGACTGGGCAGGGTGGTAGCTACACCTTC. It translates to CASSYSTGQGGSYTF.

The genes are TRBV7-9 and TRBJ1-1; D call uncertain. Germline loops: CDR1 SEHNR, CDR2 FQNEAQ (reference sequence). CDR3 length equals 12 residues. V gave up 5 bases and J gave up 6 bases, with 10 bases separating them. The CDR3 coding sequence is TGTGCCAGCAGCCCAGCCGGGGCTGAAGCTTTCTTT. Its translation: CASSPAGAEAFF.

The gene calls are TRBV6-5 and TRBJ1-2; D perhaps matches TRBD1 (5 bases). Trimming removed 11 bases at V and 2 bases at J, with 12 bases between. CDR1 and CDR2 (germline): MNHEY, SVGAGI. The CDR3 contains 12 residues. In DNA, the CDR3 is TGTGCCGCAGGGCGCCCCAACTATGGCTACACCTTC. Translating gives CAAGRPNYGYTF.

The chain combines TRBV29-1 with TRBJ1-1, with TRBD1 matching over 7 bases. The germline V gene encodes CDR1 SQVTM and CDR2 ANQGSEA. V shed 7 bases, J shed 1 base, and the junction held 9 bases outside the gene matches. The CDR3 length is 14 residues. CDR3 bases: TGCAGCGCCGGGGGCAGACAGGGGAACACTGAAGCTTTCTTT. Translated: CSAGGRQGNTEAFF.

This chain links TRBV5-1 with TRBJ2-3; D may be TRBD2 (6 bases). The CDR3 has 16 residues. CDR1 is SGHRS and CDR2 is YFSETQ in the germline V gene. Deletions cut 0 bases from V and 1 base from J, with 12 bases between. The CDR3 DNA reads as TGCGCCAGCAGCTTGGCGACTAGTAGGGGCACAGATACGCAGTATTTT. It yields the protein CASSLATSRGTDTQYF.

The chain recombines TRBV6-5 with TRBJ1-2, with TRBD1 as a possible D gene (6 bases). The germline CDR1 and CDR2 sequences are MNHEY and SVGAGI. The CDR3 runs 16 residues. Trimming cost V 0 bases and J 4 bases, with 15 bases left between them. The CDR3 DNA follows: TGTGCCAGCAGTTACTCCCGGACAGAGGGACCCTATGGCTACACCTTC. Its protein is CASSYSRTEGPYGYTF.

V gene TRBV2 combines with J gene TRBJ1-2; perhaps TRBD1 as D (5 bases). The V gene's germline CDR1 is SNHLY and CDR2 FYNNEI. The CDR3 loop spans 14 amino acids. V dropped 4 bases and J dropped 1 base, with 10 bases sitting between them. Here the CDR3 reads CASSATGFNYGYTF. CDR3 DNA: TGTGCCAGCAGTGCCACAGGCTTTAACTATGGCTACACCTTC.

This clone was counted only a few times. The chain carries TRBV5-1 and TRBJ2-5; possible D gene TRBD2, 6 bases. The J call is in doubt because the DNA end fits TRBJ2-7 better. In germline, CDR1 is SGHRS, CDR2 YFSETQ. This CDR3 comprises 14 residues. CDR3 region: CASSLAGDGYEQYF. DNA of the CDR3: TGCGCCAGCAGCTTGGCGGGGGATGGTTACGAGCAGTACTTC.

This chain uses TRBV19 with TRBJ1-2; D uncertain. The germline CDR1 and CDR2 sequences are LNHDA and SQIVND (reference sequence). V lost 3 bases and J 6 bases, leaving 8 bases between the germline ends. The CDR3 length is 12 residues. The CDR3 bases are TGTGCCAGTAGTATGGTTGCGGATGGCTACACCTTC. Translating gives CASSMVADGYTF.

This clone was seen a handful of times. The V gene is TRBV6-1, the J gene TRBJ1-2, with 9 bases fitting TRBD1. With V trimmed by 4 bases and J by 8 bases, 8 bases remained unmatched. CDR1 and CDR2 (germline): MNHNS, SASEGT. CDR3 length equals 14 residues. The CDR3 loop reads CASSVWDRDGGYTF. The CDR3 DNA reads TGTGCCAGCAGTGTTTGGGACAGGGACGGGGGCTACACCTTC.

The genes are TRBV6-1 and TRBJ1-1; D is perhaps TRBD1 (5 bases). The CDR3 contains 14 residues. The V gene's germline CDR1 is MNHNS and CDR2 SASEGT. V was clipped by 5 bases and J by 1 base, with 11 bases between them. This chain's CDR3 is CASSPGRGNTEAFF. In DNA, the CDR3 is TGTGCCAGCAGTCCGGGGAGGGGGAACACTGAAGCTTTCTTT.

The chain couples TRBV6-5 to TRBJ2-7; TRBD2 matches at 9 bases. The CDR3 is 16 residues long. Germline V gives CDR1 MNHEY, CDR2 SVGAGI. V lost 2 bases and J lost 2; bases outside the gene matches: 7. CDR3 DNA: TGTGCCAGCAGTTACGGGGTTAGCGGGGGCGCCTACGAGCAGTACTTC. Amino acid sequence: CASSYGVSGGAYEQYF.

This clone came up many times. This chain connects TRBV6-5 to TRBJ1-2, with 7 bases identical to TRBD1. The CDR3 has 13 residues. V lost 5 bases, J lost 8 bases, and 8 bases stayed unmatched. From germline, CDR1 is MNHEY and CDR2 SVGAGI. Here the CDR3 DNA reads TGTGCCAGCAGTCTTAGACAGGGAGGAGGCTACACCTTC. The encoded protein is CASSLRQGGGYTF.

This clone is a singleton in its sample. The chain carries TRBV29-1 and TRBJ1-1; possible D gene TRBD1, 6 bases. Between the trimmed V and J ends, which lost 7 bases and 4 bases, there was a span of 19 bases. The germline V gene encodes CDR1 SQVTM and CDR2 ANQGSEA. The CDR3 length is 14 residues. CDR3 sequence (DNA): TGCAGCGCCAACGCGGCGGGGGCGGGCACTGAAGCTTTCTTT. It yields the protein CSANAAGAGTEAFF.

The chain is built from TRBV30 and TRBJ1-5; 11 nucleotides line up with TRBD1. The germline CDR1 and CDR2 sequences are GTSNPN and SVGIG (reference sequence). The CDR3 runs to 16 residues. The V and J ends lost 3 bases and 2 bases, in that order; junction bases with no gene match: 6. The CDR3 loop is CAWRPDRGLCNQPQHF. The CDR3 DNA reads TGTGCCTGGAGGCCGGACAGGGGGCTTTGCAATCAGCCCCAGCATTTT. Variable domain in full (rest from reference TRBV30 and TRBJ1-5): SQTIHQWPATLVQPVGSPLSLECTVEGTSNPNLYWYRQAAGRGLQLLFYSVGIGQISSEVPQNLSASRPQDRQFILSSKKLLLSDSGFYLCAWRPDRGLCNQPQHFGDGTRLSIL.

J is TRBJ1-5 and V is TRBV6-6; perhaps TRBD1 as D (6 bases). CDR1 and CDR2 from the germline V gene are MNHNY and SVGAGI (reference sequence). This CDR3 has 14 amino acids. Deletions cut 4 bases from V and 5 bases from J, with 12 bases between. CDR3 sequence: CASSSDRQYQPQHF. The CDR3 DNA reads as TGTGCCAGCAGTTCCGACAGGCAATATCAGCCCCAGCATTTT.

CDR3 residues: CASSQGGYGYTF. The CDR3 DNA reads TGTGCCAGCAGTCAGGGAGGCTATGGCTACACCTTC. The chain is built from TRBV28 and TRBJ1-2; TRBD1 might be the D (5 bases). Trimming removed 5 bases at V and 4 bases at J, with 8 bases between. Looked up from germline, CDR1 is MDHEN and CDR2 is SYDVKM. The CDR3 totals 12 residues.

The gene calls are TRBV9 and TRBJ2-7; maybe TRBD2 (6 bases). CDR1 is SGDLS and CDR2 is YYNGEE in the germline V gene. This CDR3 comprises 16 residues. The V and J ends lost 3 bases and 0 bases respectively, with 16 bases between them. Here the CDR3 DNA reads TGTGCCAGCAGCGCCGGTAGCGGCTCCAGCTCCTACGAGCAGTACTTC. Encoded protein: CASSAGSGSSSYEQYF.

The rearrangement links TRBV5-1 to TRBJ1-2; 7 nucleotides match TRBD1. Germline V gives CDR1 SGHRS, CDR2 YFSETQ. V gave up 1 base and J gave up 4 bases; unmatched junction bases: 13. CDR3 length equals 17 residues. In DNA, the CDR3 is TGCGCCAGCAGCTTGTATGGGAGCCGGGACAGCATCTATGGCTACACCTTC. This gives the protein CASSLYGSRDSIYGYTF.

The chain has TRBV30 and TRBJ2-7, with TRBD1 identical over 10 bases. The ends lost 4 bases at V and 4 bases at J; junction bases unmatched: 4. The germline V gene encodes CDR1 GTSNPN and CDR2 SVGIG (reference sequence). The CDR3 extends over 13 amino acids. This CDR3 is CAWTPGQGYEQYF. The CDR3 bases are TGTGCCTGGACGCCGGGACAGGGGTACGAGCAGTACTTC.